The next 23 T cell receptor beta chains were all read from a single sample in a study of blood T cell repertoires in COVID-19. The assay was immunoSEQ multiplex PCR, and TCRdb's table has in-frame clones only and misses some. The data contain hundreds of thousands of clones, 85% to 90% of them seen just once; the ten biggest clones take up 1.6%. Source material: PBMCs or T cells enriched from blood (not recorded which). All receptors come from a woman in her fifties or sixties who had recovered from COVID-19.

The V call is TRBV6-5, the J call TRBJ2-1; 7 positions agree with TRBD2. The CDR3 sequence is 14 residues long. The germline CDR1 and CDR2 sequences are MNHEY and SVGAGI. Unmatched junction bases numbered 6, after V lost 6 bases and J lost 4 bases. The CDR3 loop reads CASRKSGEYNEQFF. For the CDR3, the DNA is TGTGCCAGCAGAAAGAGCGGGGAATACAATGAGCAGTTCTTC.

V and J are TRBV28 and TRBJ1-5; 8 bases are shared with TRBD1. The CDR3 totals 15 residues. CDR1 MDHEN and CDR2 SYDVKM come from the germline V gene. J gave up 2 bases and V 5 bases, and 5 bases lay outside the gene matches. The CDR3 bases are TGTGCCAGCAGTCTCGGACAGGGAGGCAATCAGCCCCAGCATTTT. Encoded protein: CASSLGQGGNQPQHF.

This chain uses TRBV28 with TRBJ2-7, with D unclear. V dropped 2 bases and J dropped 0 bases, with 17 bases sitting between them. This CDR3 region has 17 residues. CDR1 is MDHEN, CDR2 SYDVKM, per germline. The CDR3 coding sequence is TGTGCCAGCAGTTTAGAACTAAACCTTCACCCCTCCTACGAGCAGTACTTC. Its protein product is CASSLELNLHPSYEQYF.

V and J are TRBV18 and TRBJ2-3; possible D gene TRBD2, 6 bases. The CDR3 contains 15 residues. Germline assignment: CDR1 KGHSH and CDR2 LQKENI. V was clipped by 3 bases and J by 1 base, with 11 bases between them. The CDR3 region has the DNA TGTGCCAGCTCACCGCAAAGCGGGCGCACAGATACGCAGTATTTT. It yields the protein CASSPQSGRTDTQYF.

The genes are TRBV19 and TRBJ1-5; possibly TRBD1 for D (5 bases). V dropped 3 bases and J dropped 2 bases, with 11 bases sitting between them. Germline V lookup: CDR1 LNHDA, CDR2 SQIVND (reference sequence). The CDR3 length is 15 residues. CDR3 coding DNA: TGTGCCAGTAGTATCGAAGGGGATGGCAATCAGCCCCAGCATTTT. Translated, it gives CASSIEGDGNQPQHF.

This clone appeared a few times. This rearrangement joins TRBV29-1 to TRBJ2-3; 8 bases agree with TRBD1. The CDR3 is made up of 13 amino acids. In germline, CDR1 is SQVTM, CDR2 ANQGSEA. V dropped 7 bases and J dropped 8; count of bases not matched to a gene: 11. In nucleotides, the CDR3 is TGCAGCGCCGGGACAGGCACTCGGGTTACGCAGTATTTT. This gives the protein CSAGTGTRVTQYF.

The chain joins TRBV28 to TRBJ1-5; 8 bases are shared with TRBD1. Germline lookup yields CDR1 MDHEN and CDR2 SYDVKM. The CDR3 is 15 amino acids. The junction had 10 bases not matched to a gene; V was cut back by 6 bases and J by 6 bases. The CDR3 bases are TGTGCCAGCAGGGGCACAGGGGGAACAGGTCAGCCCCAGCATTTT. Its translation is CASRGTGGTGQPQHF.

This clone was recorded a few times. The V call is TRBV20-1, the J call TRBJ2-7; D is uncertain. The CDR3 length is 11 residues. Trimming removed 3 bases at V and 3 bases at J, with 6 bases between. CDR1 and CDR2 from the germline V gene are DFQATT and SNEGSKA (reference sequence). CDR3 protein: CSASASYEQYF. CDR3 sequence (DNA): TGCAGTGCTAGTGCTAGCTACGAGCAGTACTTC.

This chain's CDR3 is CASSAQSDTQYF. As DNA, the CDR3 is TGTGCCAGCAGCGCGCAGTCAGATACGCAGTATTTT. The chain joins TRBV9 to TRBJ2-3; D is ambiguous. Trimming removed 3 bases from V and 4 bases from J, with 6 bases in between. The CDR3 has 12 amino acids. CDR1 SGDLS and CDR2 YYNGEE come from the germline V gene.

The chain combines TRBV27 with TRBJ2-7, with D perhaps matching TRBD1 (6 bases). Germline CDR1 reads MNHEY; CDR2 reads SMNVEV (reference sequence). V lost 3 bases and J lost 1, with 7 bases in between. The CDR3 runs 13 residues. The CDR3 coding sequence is TGTGCCAGCAGTTTGACAGGTTCCTACGAGCAGTACTTC. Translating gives CASSLTGSYEQYF.

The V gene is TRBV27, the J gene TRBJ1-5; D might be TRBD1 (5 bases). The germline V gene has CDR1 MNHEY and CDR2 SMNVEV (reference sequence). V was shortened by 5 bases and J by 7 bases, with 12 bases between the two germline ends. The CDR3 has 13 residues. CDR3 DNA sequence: TGTGCCAGCAGTGTGGGGGGTAGACAGCCCCAGCATTTT. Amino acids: CASSVGGRQPQHF.

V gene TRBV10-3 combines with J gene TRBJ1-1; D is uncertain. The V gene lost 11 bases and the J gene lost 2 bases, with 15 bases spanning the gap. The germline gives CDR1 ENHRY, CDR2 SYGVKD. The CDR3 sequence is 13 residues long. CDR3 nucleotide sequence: TGTGCCGCAATACAGAGATTTAACACTGAAGCTTTCTTT. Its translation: CAAIQRFNTEAFF.

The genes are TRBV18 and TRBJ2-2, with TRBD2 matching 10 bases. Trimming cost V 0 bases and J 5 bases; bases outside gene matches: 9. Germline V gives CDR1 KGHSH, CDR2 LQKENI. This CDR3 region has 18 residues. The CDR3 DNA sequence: TGTGCCAGCTCACCACCCATCCTAGCGGGAGTGAGGACCGGGGAGCTGTTTTTT. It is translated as CASSPPILAGVRTGELFF.

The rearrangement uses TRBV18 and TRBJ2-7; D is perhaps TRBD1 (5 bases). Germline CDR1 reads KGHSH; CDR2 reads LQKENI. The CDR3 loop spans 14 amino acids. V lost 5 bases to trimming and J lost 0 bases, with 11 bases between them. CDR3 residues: CASSSDRSSYEQYF. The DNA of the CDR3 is TGTGCCAGCTCATCCGACAGAAGCTCCTACGAGCAGTACTTC.

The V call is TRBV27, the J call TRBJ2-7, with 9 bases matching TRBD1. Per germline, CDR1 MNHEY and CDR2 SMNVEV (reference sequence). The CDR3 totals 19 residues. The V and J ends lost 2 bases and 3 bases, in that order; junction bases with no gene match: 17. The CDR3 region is CASSLPRTGVIDPFYEQYF. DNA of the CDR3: TGTGCCAGCAGTTTACCCCGGACAGGGGTAATTGACCCGTTCTACGAGCAGTACTTC.

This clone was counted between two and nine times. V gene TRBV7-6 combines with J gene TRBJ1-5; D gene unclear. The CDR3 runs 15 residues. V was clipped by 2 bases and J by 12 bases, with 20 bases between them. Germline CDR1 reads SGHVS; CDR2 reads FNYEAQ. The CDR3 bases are TGTGCCAGCAGCTTATTCCGGTCCCCCGATGGGAGCCAGCATTTT. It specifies CASSLFRSPDGSQHF.

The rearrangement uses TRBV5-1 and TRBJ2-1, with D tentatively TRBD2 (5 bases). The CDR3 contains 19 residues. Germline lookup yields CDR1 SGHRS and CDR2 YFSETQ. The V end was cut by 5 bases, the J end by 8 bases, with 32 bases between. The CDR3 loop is CASSTRGVAPEIMWDEQFF. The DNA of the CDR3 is TGCGCCAGCAGTACCCGGGGTGTAGCGCCAGAGATAATGTGGGATGAGCAGTTCTTC.

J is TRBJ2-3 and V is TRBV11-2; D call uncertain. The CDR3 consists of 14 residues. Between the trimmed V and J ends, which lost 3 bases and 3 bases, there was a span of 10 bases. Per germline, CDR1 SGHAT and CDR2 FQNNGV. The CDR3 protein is CASSFLIRTDTQYF. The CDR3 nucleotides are TGTGCCAGCAGCTTTTTAATACGGACAGATACGCAGTATTTT. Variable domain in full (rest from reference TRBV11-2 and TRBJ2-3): EAGVAQSPRYKIIEKRQSVAFWCNPISGHATLYWYQQILGQGPKLLIQFQNNGVVDDSQLPKDRFSAERLKGVDSTLKIQPAKLEDSAVYLCASSFLIRTDTQYFGPGTRLTVL.

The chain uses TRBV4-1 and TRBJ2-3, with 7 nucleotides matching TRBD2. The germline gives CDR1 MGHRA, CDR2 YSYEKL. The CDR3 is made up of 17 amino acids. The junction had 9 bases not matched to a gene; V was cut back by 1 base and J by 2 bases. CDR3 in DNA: TGCGCCAGCAGCCAAGGGGAGGGAAGGGAGGACACAGATACGCAGTATTTT. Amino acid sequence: CASSQGEGREDTDTQYF.

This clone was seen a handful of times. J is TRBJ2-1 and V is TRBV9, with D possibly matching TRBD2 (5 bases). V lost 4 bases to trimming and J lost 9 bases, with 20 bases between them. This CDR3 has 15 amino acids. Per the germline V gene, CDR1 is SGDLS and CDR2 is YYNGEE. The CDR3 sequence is CASSPRSSEAVEQFF. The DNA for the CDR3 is TGTGCCAGCAGCCCCCGCTCCTCGGAGGCTGTTGAGCAGTTCTTC.

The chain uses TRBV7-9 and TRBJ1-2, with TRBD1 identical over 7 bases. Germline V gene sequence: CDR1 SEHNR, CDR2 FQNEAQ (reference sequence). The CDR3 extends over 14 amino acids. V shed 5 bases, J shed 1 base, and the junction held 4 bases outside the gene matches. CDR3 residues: CASSGTAINYGYTF. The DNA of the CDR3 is TGTGCCAGCAGCGGGACAGCTATTAACTATGGCTACACCTTC.

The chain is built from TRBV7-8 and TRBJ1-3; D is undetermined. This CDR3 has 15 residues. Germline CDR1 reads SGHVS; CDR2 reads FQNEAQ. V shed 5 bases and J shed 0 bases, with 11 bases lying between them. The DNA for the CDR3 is TGTGCCAGCAGCCCAAAAAGCCCCTCTGGAAACACCATATATTTT. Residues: CASSPKSPSGNTIYF. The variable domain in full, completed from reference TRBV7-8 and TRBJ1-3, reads GAGVSQSPRYKVAKRGQDVALRCDPISGHVSLFWYQQALGQGPEFLTYFQNEAQLDKSGLPSDRFFAERPEGSVSTLKIQRTQQEDSAVYLCASSPKSPSGNTIYFGEGSWLTVV.

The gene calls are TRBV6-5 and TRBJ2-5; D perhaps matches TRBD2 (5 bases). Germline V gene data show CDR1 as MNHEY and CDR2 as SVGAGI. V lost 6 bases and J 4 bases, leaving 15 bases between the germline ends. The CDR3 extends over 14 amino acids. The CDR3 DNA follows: TGTGCCAGCAGCCTCAGCGGACGGGGAGAGACCCAGTACTTC. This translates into CASSLSGRGETQYF.